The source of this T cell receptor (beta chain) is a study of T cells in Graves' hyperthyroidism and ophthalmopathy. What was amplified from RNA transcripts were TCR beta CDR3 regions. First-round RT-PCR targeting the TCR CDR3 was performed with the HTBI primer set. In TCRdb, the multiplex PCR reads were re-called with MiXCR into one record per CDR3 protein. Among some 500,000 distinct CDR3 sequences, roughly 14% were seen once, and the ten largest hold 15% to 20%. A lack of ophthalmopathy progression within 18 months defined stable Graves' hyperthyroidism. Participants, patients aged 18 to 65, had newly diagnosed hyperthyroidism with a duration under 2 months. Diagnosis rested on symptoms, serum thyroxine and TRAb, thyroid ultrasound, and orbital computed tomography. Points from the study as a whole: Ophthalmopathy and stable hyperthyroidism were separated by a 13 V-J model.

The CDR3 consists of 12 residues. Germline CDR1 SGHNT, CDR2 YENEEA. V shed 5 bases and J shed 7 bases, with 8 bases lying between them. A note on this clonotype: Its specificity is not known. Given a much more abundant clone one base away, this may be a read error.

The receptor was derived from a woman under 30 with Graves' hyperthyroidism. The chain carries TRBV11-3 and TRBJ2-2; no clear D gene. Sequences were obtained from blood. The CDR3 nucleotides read TGTGCCAGCAGCAGAGCCGGCGGGGAGCTGTTTTTT. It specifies CASSRAGGELFF.